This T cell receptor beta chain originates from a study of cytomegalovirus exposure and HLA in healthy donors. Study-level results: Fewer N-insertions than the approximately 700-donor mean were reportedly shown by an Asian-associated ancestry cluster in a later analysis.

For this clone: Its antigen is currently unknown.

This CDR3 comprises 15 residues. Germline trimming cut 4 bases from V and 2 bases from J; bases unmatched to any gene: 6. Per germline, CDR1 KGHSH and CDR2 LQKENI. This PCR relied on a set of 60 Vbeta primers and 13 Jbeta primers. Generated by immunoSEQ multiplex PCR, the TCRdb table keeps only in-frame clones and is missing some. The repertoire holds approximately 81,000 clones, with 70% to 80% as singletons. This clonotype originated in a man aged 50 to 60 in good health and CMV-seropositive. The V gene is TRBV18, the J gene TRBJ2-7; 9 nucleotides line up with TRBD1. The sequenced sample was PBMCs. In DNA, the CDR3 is TGTGCCAGCTCACTACGGACAGGGGATCCCTACGAGCAGTACTTC. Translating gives CASSLRTGDPYEQYF.